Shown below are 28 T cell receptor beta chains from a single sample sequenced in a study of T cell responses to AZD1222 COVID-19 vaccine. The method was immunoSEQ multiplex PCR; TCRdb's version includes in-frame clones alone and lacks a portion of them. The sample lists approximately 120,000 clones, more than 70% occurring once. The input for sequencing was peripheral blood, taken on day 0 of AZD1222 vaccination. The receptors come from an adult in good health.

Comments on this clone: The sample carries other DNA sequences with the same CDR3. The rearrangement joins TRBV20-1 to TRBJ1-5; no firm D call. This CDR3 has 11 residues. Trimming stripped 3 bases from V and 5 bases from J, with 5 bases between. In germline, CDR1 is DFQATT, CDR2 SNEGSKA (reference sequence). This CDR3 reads CSASPDQPQHF. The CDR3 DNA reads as TGCAGTGCTAGTCCTGATCAGCCCCAGCATTTT.

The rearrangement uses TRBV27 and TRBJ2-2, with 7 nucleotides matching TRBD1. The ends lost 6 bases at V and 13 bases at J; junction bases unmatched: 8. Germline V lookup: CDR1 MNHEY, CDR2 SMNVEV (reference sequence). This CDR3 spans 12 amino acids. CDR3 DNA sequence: TGTGCCAGCAGCCCTCGACAGGGCCGGCTGTTTTTT. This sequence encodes CASSPRQGRLFF.

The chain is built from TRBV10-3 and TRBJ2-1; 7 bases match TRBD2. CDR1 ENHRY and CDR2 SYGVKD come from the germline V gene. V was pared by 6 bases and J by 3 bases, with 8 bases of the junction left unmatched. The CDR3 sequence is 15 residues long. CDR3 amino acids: CAIRSVAGDYNEQFF. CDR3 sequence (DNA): TGTGCCATCAGATCCGTGGCGGGGGACTACAATGAGCAGTTCTTC.

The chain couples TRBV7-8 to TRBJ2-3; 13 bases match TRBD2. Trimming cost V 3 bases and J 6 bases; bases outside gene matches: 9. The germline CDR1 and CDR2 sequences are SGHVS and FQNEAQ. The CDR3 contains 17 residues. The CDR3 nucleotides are TGTGCCAGCAGCTTGTGGACTAGCGGGGGCCCGGGGGATACGCAGTATTTT. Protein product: CASSLWTSGGPGDTQYF.

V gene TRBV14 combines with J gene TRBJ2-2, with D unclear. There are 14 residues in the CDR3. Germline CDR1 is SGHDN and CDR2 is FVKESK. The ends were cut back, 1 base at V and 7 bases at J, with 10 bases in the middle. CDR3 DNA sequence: TGTGCCAGCAGCCAAGCTACAGTTCTCGGGGAGCTGTTTTTT. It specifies CASSQATVLGELFF.

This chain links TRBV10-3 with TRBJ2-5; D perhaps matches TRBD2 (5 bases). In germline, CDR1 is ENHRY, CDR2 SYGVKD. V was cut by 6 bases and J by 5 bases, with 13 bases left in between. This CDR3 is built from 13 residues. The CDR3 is CAIREAPRETQYF. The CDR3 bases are TGTGCCATCAGGGAGGCCCCGAGGGAGACCCAGTACTTC.

DNA for the CDR3: TGTGCCAGCAGCCCGCGGACAGGGAAGAACACTGAAGCTTTCTTT. Translation: CASSPRTGKNTEAFF. The chain employs TRBV7-9 and TRBJ1-1; 8 positions agree with TRBD1. With V trimmed by 5 bases and J by 1 base, 6 bases remained unmatched. This CDR3 contains 15 residues. Per germline, CDR1 SEHNR and CDR2 FQNEAQ (reference sequence).

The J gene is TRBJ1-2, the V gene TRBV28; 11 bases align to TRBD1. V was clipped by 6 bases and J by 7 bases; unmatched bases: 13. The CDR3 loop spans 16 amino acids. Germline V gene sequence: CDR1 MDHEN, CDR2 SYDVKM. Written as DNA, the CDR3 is TGTGCCAGCAGCCCTGGGGGGACAGGGGGTAATTCTGGCTACACCTTC. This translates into CASSPGGTGGNSGYTF.

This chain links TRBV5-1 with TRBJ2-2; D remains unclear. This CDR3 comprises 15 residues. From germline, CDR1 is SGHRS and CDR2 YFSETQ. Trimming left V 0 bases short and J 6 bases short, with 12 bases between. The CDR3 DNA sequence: TGCGCCAGCAGCTTGGCCGACTGGGTCTCCGGGGAGCTGTTTTTT. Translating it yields CASSLADWVSGELFF.

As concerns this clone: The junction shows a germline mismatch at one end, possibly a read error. The CDR3 sequence: CASRPVGGQEIF. The CDR3, as DNA: TGTGCCAGCAGACCGGTAGGGGGACAGGAGATCTTC. This chain connects TRBV5-4 to TRBJ2-7; the match to TRBD1 covers 8 bases. The CDR3 is 12 residues long. The germline gives CDR1 SGHNT, CDR2 YYREEE (reference sequence).

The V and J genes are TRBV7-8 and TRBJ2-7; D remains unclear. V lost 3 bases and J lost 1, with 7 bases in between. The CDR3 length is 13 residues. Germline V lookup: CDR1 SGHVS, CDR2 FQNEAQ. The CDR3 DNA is TGTGCCAGCAGCTTTGACTCTTCCTACGAGCAGTACTTC. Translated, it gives CASSFDSSYEQYF.

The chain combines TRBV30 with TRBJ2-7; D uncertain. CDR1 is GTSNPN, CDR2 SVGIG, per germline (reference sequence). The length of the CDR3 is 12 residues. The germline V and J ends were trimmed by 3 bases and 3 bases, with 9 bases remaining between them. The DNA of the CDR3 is TGTGCCTGGAGCCCACGCAGCTACGAGCAGTACTTC. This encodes CAWSPRSYEQYF.

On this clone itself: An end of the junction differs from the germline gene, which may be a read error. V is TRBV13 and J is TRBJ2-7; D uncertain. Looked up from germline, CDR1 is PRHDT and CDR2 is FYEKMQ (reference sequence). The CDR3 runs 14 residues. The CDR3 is CASSLGTASNEQYF. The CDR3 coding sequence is TGTGCCAGCAGCTTAGGCACGGCCTCCAACGAGCAGTACTTC.

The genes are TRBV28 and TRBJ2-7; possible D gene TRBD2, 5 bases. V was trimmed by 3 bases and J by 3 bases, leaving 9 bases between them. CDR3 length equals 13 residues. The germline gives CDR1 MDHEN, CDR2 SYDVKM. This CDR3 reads CASSFGVHYEQYF. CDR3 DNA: TGTGCCAGCAGTTTCGGGGTTCACTACGAGCAGTACTTC.

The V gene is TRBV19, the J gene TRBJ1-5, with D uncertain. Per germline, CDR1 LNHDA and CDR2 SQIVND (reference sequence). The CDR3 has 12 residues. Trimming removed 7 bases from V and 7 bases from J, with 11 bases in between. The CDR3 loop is CASKEVGQPQHF. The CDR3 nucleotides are TGTGCCAGTAAGGAGGTGGGGCAGCCCCAGCATTTT.

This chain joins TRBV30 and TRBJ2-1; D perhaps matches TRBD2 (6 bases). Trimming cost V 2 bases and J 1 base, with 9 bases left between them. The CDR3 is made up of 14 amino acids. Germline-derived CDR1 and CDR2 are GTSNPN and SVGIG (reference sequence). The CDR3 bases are TGTGCCTGGAGTTGGAGCGGGTCCTACAATGAGCAGTTCTTC. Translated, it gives CAWSWSGSYNEQFF.

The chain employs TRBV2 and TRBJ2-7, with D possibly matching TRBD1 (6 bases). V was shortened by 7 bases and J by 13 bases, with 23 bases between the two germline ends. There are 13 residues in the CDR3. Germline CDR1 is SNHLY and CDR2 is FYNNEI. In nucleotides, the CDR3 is TGTGCCAGCATCCCCAACCTGGGGGCGAGCTCATACTTC. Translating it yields CASIPNLGASSYF.

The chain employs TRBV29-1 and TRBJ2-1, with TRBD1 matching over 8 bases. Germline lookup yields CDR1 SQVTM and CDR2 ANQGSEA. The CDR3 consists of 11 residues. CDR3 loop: CTGGINNEQFF. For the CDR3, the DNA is TGCACAGGGGGCATCAACAATGAGCAGTTCTTC.

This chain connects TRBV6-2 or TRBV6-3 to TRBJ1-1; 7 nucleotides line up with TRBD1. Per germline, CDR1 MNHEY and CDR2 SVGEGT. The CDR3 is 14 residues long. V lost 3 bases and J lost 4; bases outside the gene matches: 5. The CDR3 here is CASSYMAGGTEAFF. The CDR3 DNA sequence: TGTGCCAGCAGTTATATGGCAGGGGGCACTGAAGCTTTCTTT.

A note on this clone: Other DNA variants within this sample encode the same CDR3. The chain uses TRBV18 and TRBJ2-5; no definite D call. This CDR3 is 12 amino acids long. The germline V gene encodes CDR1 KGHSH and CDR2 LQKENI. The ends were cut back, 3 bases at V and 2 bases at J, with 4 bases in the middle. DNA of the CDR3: TGTGCCAGCTCACCCGTACAAGAGACCCAGTACTTC. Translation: CASSPVQETQYF.

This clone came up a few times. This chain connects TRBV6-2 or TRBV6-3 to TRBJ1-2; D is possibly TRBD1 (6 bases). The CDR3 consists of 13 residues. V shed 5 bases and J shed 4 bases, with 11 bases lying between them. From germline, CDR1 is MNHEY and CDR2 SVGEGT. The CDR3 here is CASSKTGPYGYTF. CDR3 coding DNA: TGTGCCAGCAGTAAAACAGGGCCCTATGGCTACACCTTC.

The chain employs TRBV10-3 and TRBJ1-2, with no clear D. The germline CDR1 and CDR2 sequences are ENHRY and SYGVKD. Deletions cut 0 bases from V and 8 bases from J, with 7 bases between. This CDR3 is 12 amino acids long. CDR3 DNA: TGTGCCATCAGTGAGTCGTGGACCGGCTACACCTTC. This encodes CAISESWTGYTF.

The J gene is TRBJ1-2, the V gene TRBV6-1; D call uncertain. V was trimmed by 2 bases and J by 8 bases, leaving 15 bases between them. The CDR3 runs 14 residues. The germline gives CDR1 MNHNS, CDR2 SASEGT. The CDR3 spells CASSEPVFNRGYTF. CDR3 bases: TGTGCCAGCAGTGAACCCGTATTCAACCGCGGCTACACCTTC.

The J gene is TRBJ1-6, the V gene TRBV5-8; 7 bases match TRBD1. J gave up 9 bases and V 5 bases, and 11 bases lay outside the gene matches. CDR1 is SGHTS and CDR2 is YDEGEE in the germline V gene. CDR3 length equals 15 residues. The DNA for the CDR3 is TGTGCCAGCAGTAGTATAATGACAGGGAGTTCACCCCTCCACTTT. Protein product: CASSSIMTGSSPLHF.

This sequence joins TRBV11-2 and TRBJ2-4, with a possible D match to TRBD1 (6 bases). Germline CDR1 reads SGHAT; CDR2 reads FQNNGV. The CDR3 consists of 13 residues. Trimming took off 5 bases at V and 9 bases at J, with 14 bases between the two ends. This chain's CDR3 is CASSGQQGVIQYF. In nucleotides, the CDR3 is TGTGCCAGCAGCGGGCAACAGGGAGTCATTCAGTACTTC.

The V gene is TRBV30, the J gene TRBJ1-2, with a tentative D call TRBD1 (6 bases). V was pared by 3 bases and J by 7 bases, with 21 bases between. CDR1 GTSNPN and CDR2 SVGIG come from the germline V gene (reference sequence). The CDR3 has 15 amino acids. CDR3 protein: CAWRSGEDFGVGYTF. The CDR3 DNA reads TGTGCCTGGAGGTCAGGGGAGGATTTTGGGGTTGGCTACACCTTC.

The CDR3: CASSSPTGTPTTGELFF. CDR3 sequence (DNA): TGTGCCAGCAGTTCCCCAACCGGGACACCTACCACCGGGGAGCTGTTTTTT. The gene calls are TRBV28 and TRBJ2-2; D may be TRBD1 (6 bases). The V gene lost 4 bases and the J gene lost 4 bases, with 19 bases spanning the gap. From germline, CDR1 is MDHEN and CDR2 SYDVKM. This CDR3 spans 17 amino acids.

CDR3 nucleotides: TGTGCCTGGAGTCCAGGCGGTGATGAGCAGTTCTTC. As protein: CAWSPGGDEQFF. This chain connects TRBV30 to TRBJ2-1, with D unclear. Trimming removed 2 bases at V and 8 bases at J, with 10 bases between. Germline assignment: CDR1 GTSNPN and CDR2 SVGIG (reference sequence). The CDR3 runs to 12 residues.